One sample yielded the 29 T cell receptor beta chains listed below, sequenced in a study of cytotoxic CD8 clonotypes in ibrutinib-treated CLL. Using immunoSEQ multiplex PCR, the repertoire was profiled, and TCRdb retains in-frame clones only, with some absent. The table shows fewer than 70,000 clones, with roughly 70% occurring only once. The sequencing here drew on PBMCs, taken after 12 months of ibrutinib treatment. Receptor source: a human donor with chronic lymphocytic leukemia.

The V gene is TRBV27, the J gene TRBJ2-2; the D gene could be TRBD1 or TRBD2 (5 bases each). Between the trimmed V and J ends, which lost 2 bases and 6 bases, there was a span of 13 bases. The germline V gene encodes CDR1 MNHEY and CDR2 SMNVEV (reference sequence). The CDR3 extends over 15 amino acids. CDR3 in DNA: TGTGCCAGCAGTTTAGATTGGGGGAATTCCGGGGAGCTGTTTTTT. It specifies CASSLDWGNSGELFF.

A few counts support this clone. This chain joins TRBV19 and TRBJ2-1; a weak D match, TRBD2 (5 bases). Germline CDR1 LNHDA, CDR2 SQIVND (reference sequence). This CDR3 has 13 residues. Trimming stripped 9 bases from V and 0 bases from J, with 9 bases between. CDR3 sequence: CASRRDSYNEQFF. CDR3 DNA sequence: TGTGCCAGCCGACGGGACTCCTACAATGAGCAGTTCTTC.

The chain recombines TRBV5-1 with TRBJ1-1, with TRBD1 identical over 7 bases. Germline CDR1 and CDR2: SGHRS and YFSETQ. The CDR3 consists of 18 residues. The junction had 15 bases not matched to a gene; V was cut back by 4 bases and J by 0 bases. The CDR3 is CASSLRTGGVGVNTEAFF. CDR3 nucleotides: TGCGCCAGCAGCCTCCGGACAGGTGGCGTTGGGGTGAACACTGAAGCTTTCTTT.

The V and J genes are TRBV2 and TRBJ2-7, with TRBD2 matching 14 bases. The CDR3 sequence is 16 residues long. The germline V gene encodes CDR1 SNHLY and CDR2 FYNNEI. With V trimmed by 5 bases and J by 4 bases, 7 bases remained unmatched. CDR3 sequence reads: CASSPRGLAGVYEQYF. DNA of the CDR3: TGTGCCAGCAGTCCACGGGGACTAGCGGGAGTTTACGAGCAGTACTTC.

This chain joins TRBV28 and TRBJ2-7; D is possibly TRBD2 (5 bases). Germline loops: CDR1 MDHEN, CDR2 SYDVKM. The CDR3 has 15 amino acids. V shed 6 bases and J shed 4 bases, with 19 bases lying between them. The CDR3 DNA reads as TGTGCCAGCAGCCCTCGGGGAGTGGCTATTTACGAGCAGTACTTC. This codes for CASSPRGVAIYEQYF. Full variable domain (remainder filled in from reference TRBV28 and TRBJ2-7): DVKVTQSSRYLVKRTGEKVFLECVQDMDHENMFWYRQDPGLGLRLIYFSYDVKMKEKGDIPEGYSVSREKKERFSLILESASTNQTSMYLCASSPRGVAIYEQYFGPGTRLTVT.

V is TRBV5-4 and J is TRBJ2-3; D is uncertain. Germline V gives CDR1 SGHNT, CDR2 YYREEE (reference sequence). With 4 bases removed from V and 0 bases from J, the gap between germline ends came to 0 bases. The CDR3 consists of 11 residues. The CDR3 protein is CASSSTDTQYF. The CDR3 DNA is TGTGCCAGCAGCAGCACAGATACGCAGTATTTT.

The V call is TRBV28, the J call TRBJ2-2; D might be TRBD2 (6 bases). Germline V gene sequence: CDR1 MDHEN, CDR2 SYDVKM. Trimming took off 5 bases at V and 4 bases at J, with 14 bases between the two ends. This CDR3 is built from 15 residues. The chain's CDR3 is CASSLAGRFTGELFF. The CDR3 bases are TGTGCCAGCAGTCTGGCGGGACGGTTCACCGGGGAGCTGTTTTTT.

This clone was seen a handful of times. A junction boundary mismatches the germline segment, possibly from a read error. The chain combines TRBV11-2 with TRBJ2-7; the D is unclear. Germline lookup yields CDR1 SGHAT and CDR2 FQNNGV. CDR3 length equals 13 residues. The CDR3 loop reads CASSLDPSHEQYF. DNA of the CDR3: TGTGCCAGCAGCCTAGACCCCTCCCACGAGCAGTACTTC.

This chain uses TRBV11-2 with TRBJ2-7, with 7 bases aligning to TRBD1. The CDR3 consists of 15 residues. Germline V lookup: CDR1 SGHAT, CDR2 FQNNGV. Trimming removed 0 bases from V and 3 bases from J; junction bases left unmatched: 5. The CDR3 spells CASSLDSGGRYEQYF. CDR3 nucleotide sequence: TGTGCCAGCAGCTTAGATTCAGGGGGACGCTACGAGCAGTACTTC.

This rearrangement joins TRBV19 to TRBJ2-1, with D tentatively TRBD1 (5 bases). Deletions cut 4 bases from V and 5 bases from J, with 15 bases between. The CDR3 is 15 residues long. From germline, CDR1 is LNHDA and CDR2 SQIVND (reference sequence). The CDR3 loop reads CASSTQGGWDNEQFF. DNA of the CDR3: TGTGCCAGTAGTACCCAGGGTGGTTGGGACAATGAGCAGTTCTTC.

This clone showed up just a few times. This chain joins TRBV30 and TRBJ1-2; D remains unclear. The CDR3 sequence is 15 residues long. The V gene lost 2 bases and the J gene lost 0 bases, with 13 bases spanning the gap. Germline V CDR1 and CDR2: GTSNPN, SVGIG (reference sequence). The CDR3 reads CAWSTGPISNYGYTF. The CDR3 DNA sequence: TGTGCCTGGAGTACCGGACCGATATCTAACTATGGCTACACCTTC. The variable domain in full, with the rest retrieved from reference TRBV30 and TRBJ1-2, is SQTIHQWPATLVQPVGSPLSLECTVEGTSNPNLYWYRQAAGRGLQLLFYSVGIGQISSEVPQNLSASRPQDRQFILSSKKLLLSDSGFYLCAWSTGPISNYGYTFGSGTRLTVV.

The CDR3 nucleotides read TGCGCCAGCAGCATGGGAAGCACTAATGAAAAACTGTTTTTT. It codes for CASSMGSTNEKLFF. This rearrangement joins TRBV5-1 to TRBJ1-4, with D unclear. This CDR3 spans 14 amino acids. CDR1 and CDR2 (germline): SGHRS, YFSETQ. V dropped 4 bases and J dropped 2 bases, with 9 bases sitting between them.

The chain combines TRBV7-2 with TRBJ2-7; 15 nucleotides match TRBD2. Trimming at V came to 5 bases and at J to 3 bases, leaving 8 bases not matched to a gene. CDR3 size: 17 residues. CDR1 and CDR2 (germline): SGHTA, FQGNSA. CDR3 DNA sequence: TGTGCCAGCAGCATATGGACTAGCGGGAGGGTCCTCTACGAGCAGTACTTC. Amino acids: CASSIWTSGRVLYEQYF. Full variable domain (outside the CDR3, taken from reference TRBV7-2 and TRBJ2-7): GAGVSQSPSNKVTEKGKDVELRCDPISGHTALYWYRQSLGQGLEFLIYFQGNSAPDKSGLPSDRFSAERTGGSVSTLTIQRTQQEDSAVYLCASSIWTSGRVLYEQYFGPGTRLTVT.

This clone was counted a few times. This sequence joins TRBV7-2 and TRBJ2-5, with D possibly called TRBD1 or TRBD2 (6 bases each). The CDR3 contains 14 residues. CDR1 and CDR2 (germline): SGHTA, FQGNSA. V lost 4 bases to trimming and J lost 7 bases, with 16 bases between them. CDR3 nucleotide sequence: TGTGCCAGCAGCTACCGAGGAGGGGGTATGACCCAGTACTTC. Translated: CASSYRGGGMTQYF. Looking up the rest from reference TRBV7-2 and TRBJ2-5 gives the full variable domain: GAGVSQSPSNKVTEKGKDVELRCDPISGHTALYWYRQSLGQGLEFLIYFQGNSAPDKSGLPSDRFSAERTGGSVSTLTIQRTQQEDSAVYLCASSYRGGGMTQYFGPGTRLLVL.

The chain employs TRBV19 and TRBJ2-1; 10 nucleotides line up with TRBD2. V was clipped by 4 bases and J by 0 bases; unmatched bases: 3. Germline loops: CDR1 LNHDA, CDR2 SQIVND (reference sequence). The CDR3 runs 16 residues. CDR3 protein: CASSRTSGISYNEQFF. The CDR3 nucleotides read TGTGCCAGTAGTAGGACTAGCGGAATCTCCTACAATGAGCAGTTCTTC.

The chain combines TRBV7-9 with TRBJ2-5, with D perhaps matching TRBD1 (5 bases). This CDR3 spans 14 amino acids. V shed 0 bases and J shed 5 bases, with 10 bases lying between them. CDR1 is SEHNR and CDR2 is FQNEAQ in the germline V gene (reference sequence). The CDR3 bases are TGTGCCAGCAGCTTAGCGGGGCAGGACGAGACCCAGTACTTC. This codes for CASSLAGQDETQYF.

The gene calls are TRBV15 and TRBJ2-1; D gene uncertain. The CDR3 is 12 residues long. Per the germline V gene, CDR1 is LNHNV and CDR2 is YYDKDF (reference sequence). Trimming pared 0 bases from V and 8 bases from J, leaving 5 bases between. CDR3 in DNA: TGTGCCACCAGCAGAGATGGGGATGAGCAGTTCTTC. It codes for CATSRDGDEQFF.

This clone was seen a few times. The chain combines TRBV5-1 with TRBJ1-2; weak D call: TRBD1 (5 bases). CDR1 SGHRS and CDR2 YFSETQ come from the germline V gene. V gave up 0 bases and J gave up 5 bases, with 11 bases separating them. The CDR3 is 14 residues long. Here the CDR3 DNA reads TGCGCCAGCAGCTTGGATCCAGGGTTATATGGCTACACCTTC. Translating gives CASSLDPGLYGYTF. Full variable domain (outside the CDR3, taken from reference TRBV5-1 and TRBJ1-2): KAGVTQTPRYLIKTRGQQVTLSCSPISGHRSVSWYQQTPGQGLQFLFEYFSETQRNKGNFPGRFSGRQFSNSRSEMNVSTLELGDSALYLCASSLDPGLYGYTFGSGTRLTVV.

CDR3 amino acids: CASLLADTQYF. Here the CDR3 DNA reads TGTGCCAGCCTATTGGCGGATACGCAGTATTTT. The rearrangement uses TRBV2 and TRBJ2-3, with D unresolved. V lost 8 bases and J 6 bases, leaving 9 bases between the germline ends. Per the germline V gene, CDR1 is SNHLY and CDR2 is FYNNEI. The CDR3 is made up of 11 amino acids.

V gene TRBV7-9 combines with J gene TRBJ2-1, with TRBD2 as a possible D gene (6 bases). The V end was cut by 5 bases, the J end by 6 bases, with 14 bases between. The CDR3 is 14 amino acids. Per germline, CDR1 SEHNR and CDR2 FQNEAQ (reference sequence). The CDR3 sequence is CASSPGTAGNEQFF. In DNA, the CDR3 is TGTGCCAGCAGCCCCGGGACTGCAGGCAATGAGCAGTTCTTC. Full variable domain (missing parts from reference TRBV7-9 and TRBJ2-1): DTGVSQNPRHKITKRGQNVTFRCDPISEHNRLYWYRQTLGQGPEFLTYFQNEAQLEKSRLLSDRFSAERPKGSFSTLEIQRTEQGDSAMYLCASSPGTAGNEQFFGPGTRLTVL.

The V gene is TRBV6-5, the J gene TRBJ2-1, with 10 positions matching TRBD1. CDR3 length equals 15 residues. The trim removed 4 bases at V and 2 bases at J, leaving 2 bases unmatched. Looked up from germline, CDR1 is MNHEY and CDR2 is SVGAGI. CDR3 in amino acids: CASSSTGGAYNEQFF. CDR3 in DNA: TGTGCCAGCAGTTCGACAGGGGGCGCCTACAATGAGCAGTTCTTC.

The chain couples TRBV5-1 to TRBJ2-1; 12 positions match TRBD2. This CDR3 spans 18 amino acids. Germline trimming cut 0 bases from V and 9 bases from J; bases unmatched to any gene: 13. Germline V gene lookup returns CDR1 SGHRS and CDR2 YFSETQ. CDR3: CASSLAQSSGRAASEQFF. CDR3 coding DNA: TGCGCCAGCAGCTTGGCCCAATCTAGCGGGAGGGCCGCGAGTGAGCAGTTCTTC. Based on the CDR3 plus reference TRBV5-1 and TRBJ2-1, the full variable domain is KAGVTQTPRYLIKTRGQQVTLSCSPISGHRSVSWYQQTPGQGLQFLFEYFSETQRNKGNFPGRFSGRQFSNSRSEMNVSTLELGDSALYLCASSLAQSSGRAASEQFFGPGTRLTVL.

Here the CDR3 DNA reads TGTGCCAGCAGTCCCCCGACCCATTTACAGGATATCGTCCATAGCTCTGGGGCCAACGTCCTGACTTTC. Its protein product is CASSPPTHLQDIVHSSGANVLTF. The J gene is TRBJ2-6, the V gene TRBV28; D possibly corresponds to TRBD1 (5 bases). The V gene lost 5 bases and the J gene lost 0 bases, with 32 bases spanning the gap. Germline CDR1 MDHEN, CDR2 SYDVKM. This CDR3 has 23 residues.

This clone was observed a handful of times. V and J are TRBV11-2 and TRBJ2-2, with D perhaps TRBD1 (6 bases). Germline V gene lookup returns CDR1 SGHAT and CDR2 FQNNGV. V was shortened by 1 base and J by 5 bases, with 11 bases between the two germline ends. The CDR3 contains 15 residues. In DNA, the CDR3 is TGTGCCAGCAGCTTAGTTATGGGGGCGACCGGGGAGCTGTTTTTT. Translation: CASSLVMGATGELFF.

This clone was detected only once. The chain uses TRBV30 and TRBJ2-3; the match to TRBD2 covers 11 bases. This CDR3 comprises 16 residues. Germline CDR1 GTSNPN, CDR2 SVGIG (reference sequence). V gave up 2 bases and J gave up 3 bases; unmatched junction bases: 7. The CDR3 sequence: CAWSPGTSGVTDTQYF. CDR3 in DNA: TGTGCCTGGAGTCCGGGGACTAGCGGAGTAACAGATACGCAGTATTTT.

The chain recombines TRBV19 with TRBJ2-1; the D is unclear. Germline lookup yields CDR1 LNHDA and CDR2 SQIVND (reference sequence). CDR3 length: 14 amino acids. The ends were cut back, 7 bases at V and 6 bases at J, with 16 bases in the middle. Written as DNA, the CDR3 is TGTGCCAGTACGGGTGATATAAGTCTCAATGAGCAGTTCTTC. Its protein product is CASTGDISLNEQFF.

This chain connects TRBV7-2 to TRBJ1-4, with 8 bases aligning to TRBD1. This CDR3 has 19 residues. V gave up 5 bases and J gave up 2 bases; unmatched junction bases: 16. The germline gives CDR1 SGHTA, CDR2 FQGNSA. CDR3 protein: CASSARGLWVDGTNEKLFF. CDR3 DNA sequence: TGTGCCAGCAGCGCCAGGGGGCTTTGGGTCGATGGTACTAATGAAAAACTGTTTTTT. The full variable domain, with the rest looked up from reference TRBV7-2 and TRBJ1-4, is GAGVSQSPSNKVTEKGKDVELRCDPISGHTALYWYRQSLGQGLEFLIYFQGNSAPDKSGLPSDRFSAERTGGSVSTLTIQRTQQEDSAVYLCASSARGLWVDGTNEKLFFGSGTQLSVL.

This sequence joins TRBV9 and TRBJ2-3, with D unclear. V shed 0 bases and J shed 5 bases, with 10 bases lying between them. Germline V gene sequence: CDR1 SGDLS, CDR2 YYNGEE. The CDR3 loop spans 14 amino acids. CDR3 region: CASSVAGWGDTQYF. In DNA form, the CDR3 reads TGTGCCAGCAGCGTAGCGGGTTGGGGAGATACGCAGTATTTT.

V is TRBV11-2 and J is TRBJ2-5, with TRBD1 as a possible D gene (5 bases). The CDR3 is made up of 13 amino acids. CDR1 is SGHAT and CDR2 is FQNNGV in the germline V gene. The V end lost 2 bases, the J end lost 7 bases, and 11 bases lay between the germline ends. The CDR3 region has the DNA TGTGCCAGCAGCTTACCAGGGTCAAGGACCCAGTACTTC. It is translated as CASSLPGSRTQYF.